The rows below give T cell receptor beta chains drawn from one sample of a study of shared T cell receptors in the human thymus. This table comes from immunoSEQ multiplex PCR, and its TCRdb copy is limited to in-frame clones, with some not included. The data hold hundreds of thousands of clones, with around 93% observed a single time. Sequences were obtained from thymocytes. The origin of the receptors is a human donor. Both conserved end residues are part of each CDR3. Fields, in order: CDR3 DNA, CDR3 protein, D gene, clone size, J gene, V gene. A D gene is named only where the DNA matches it firmly. The size entry is marked missing in some rows and otherwise reads once, few, many or a size class.

DNA: TGCGCCAGCAGCCAAGAAGGGGGCCAGGGGGCAGGTCAGCCCCAGCATTTT
CDR3: CASSQEGGQGAGQPQHF
D: TRBD1
size: -
J: TRBJ1-5
V: TRBV4-1

DNA: TGTGCCAGCAGCCCCAGGGTAGTTGGGACCTACGAGCAGTACTTC
CDR3: CASSPRVVGTYEQYF
D: -
size: -
J: TRBJ2-7
V: TRBV5-4

DNA: TGTGCCAGCAGTCAGTCCGGAAACACTGAAGCTTTCTTT
CDR3: CASSQSGNTEAFF
D: -
size: -
J: TRBJ1-1
V: TRBV6-1

DNA: TGTGCCAGCAGTTCCAACAGGGAAAGGTTCTACGAGCAGTACTTC
CDR3: CASSSNRERFYEQYF
D: -
size: -
J: TRBJ2-7
V: TRBV27

DNA: TGTGCCAGCAGAGCAACAGGGGCCCATGGCTACACCTTC
CDR3: CASRATGAHGYTF
D: TRBD1
size: -
J: TRBJ1-2
V: TRBV6-5

DNA: TGTGCCTGGAGTTGGGGCGGGCAGGGGGCGGACGTGGGTCAGCCCCAGCATTTT
CDR3: CAWSWGGQGADVGQPQHF
D: TRBD1
size: -
J: TRBJ1-5
V: TRBV30

DNA: TGTGCCAGCAGCTTAGGTAGGACAGGAAACATTCAGTACTTC
CDR3: CASSLGRTGNIQYF
D: TRBD1
size: once
J: TRBJ2-4
V: TRBV11-2

DNA: TGTGCCAGCAGCCGCCCTAAGAGTGAGCAGTTCTTC
CDR3: CASSRPKSEQFF
D: -
size: -
J: TRBJ2-1
V: TRBV7-9

DNA: TGTGCGCCCCGAGGGAACACTGAAGCTTTCTTT
CDR3: CAPRGNTEAFF
D: -
size: -
J: TRBJ1-1
V: TRBV18

DNA: TGCGCCAGCAGGGGACAGGGGAAAGCTTTCTTT
CDR3: CASRGQGKAFF
D: TRBD1
size: -
J: TRBJ1-1
V: TRBV10-1

DNA: TGCGCCAGCAGCTCGGGACAGACCCTCCCCCCGGAACGGTACGAGCAGTACTTC
CDR3: CASSSGQTLPPERYEQYF
D: TRBD1
size: -
J: TRBJ2-7
V: TRBV5-1

DNA: TGTGCCAGCAGCCCCCCCGTCGCCAGGGGGCGGTCAGATACGCAGTATTTT
CDR3: CASSPPVARGRSDTQYF
D: TRBD1
size: -
J: TRBJ2-3
V: TRBV28

DNA: TGTGCCAGCAGCCAAAGAAAGGGGATGAACACTGAAGCTTTCTTT
CDR3: CASSQRKGMNTEAFF
D: -
size: -
J: TRBJ1-1
V: TRBV13

DNA: TGCGCCAGCAGTGAGTCGAGGAACTCTGGAAACACCATATATTTT
CDR3: CASSESRNSGNTIYF
D: -
size: once
J: TRBJ1-3
V: TRBV10-1

DNA: TGTGCCAGCAGCTTGGCGGTGAACTACGAGCAGTACTTC
CDR3: CASSLAVNYEQYF
D: -
size: -
J: TRBJ2-7
V: TRBV7-9

DNA: TGCGCCAGCAGCTTGTTACTAGCCCGAACGCAGTATTTT
CDR3: CASSLLLARTQYF
D: -
size: -
J: TRBJ2-3
V: TRBV5-1

DNA: TGTGCCAGCAGTTTCGGAGGAGGGTCCCCCGAAGCTTTCTTT
CDR3: CASSFGGGSPEAFF
D: -
size: -
J: TRBJ1-1
V: TRBV27

DNA: TGTGCCAGCAGCCCTAGCGGGAGGGAAGATACGCAGTATTTT
CDR3: CASSPSGREDTQYF
D: TRBD2
size: -
J: TRBJ2-3
V: TRBV7-3